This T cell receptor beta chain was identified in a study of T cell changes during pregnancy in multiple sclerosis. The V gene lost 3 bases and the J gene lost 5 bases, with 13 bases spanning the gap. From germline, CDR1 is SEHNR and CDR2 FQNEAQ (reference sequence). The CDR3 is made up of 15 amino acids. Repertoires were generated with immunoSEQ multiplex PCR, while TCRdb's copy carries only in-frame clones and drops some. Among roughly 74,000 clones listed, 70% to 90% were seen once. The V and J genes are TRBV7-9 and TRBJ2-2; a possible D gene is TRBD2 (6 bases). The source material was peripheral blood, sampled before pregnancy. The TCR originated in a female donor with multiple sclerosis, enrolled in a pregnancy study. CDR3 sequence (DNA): TGTGCCAGCAGCTTGCCGGGGGATTGGACCGGGGAGCTGTTTTTT. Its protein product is CASSLPGDWTGELFF.